The 30 T cell receptor beta chains listed next were all sequenced from one sample in a study of T cells after posttransplantation cyclophosphamide (dated by TCRdb to the mid-2010s). The receptor library was made with the immunoSEQ multiplex PCR assay. As stored in TCRdb, this immuneACCESS dataset retains in-frame rearrangements with V and J assigned. A fraction of the clones does not appear; measured against another copy, unresolved V genes explain less than half of the discrepancy, and the remainder lacks a known reason. The sample includes more than 10,000 clones, with about four fifths observed a single time. The top ten clonotypes cover roughly 5.4% of the sample. Sample treatment or condition, as interpreted from the label and publication: high-dose cyclophosphamide on days +3 and +4 as single-agent GVHD prophylaxis. PTCy patients received busulfan and fludarabine conditioning, a related or unrelated marrow graft, and cyclophosphamide on days +3 and +4.

Material: PBMCs, obtained after allogeneic stem cell transplant with posttransplant cyclophosphamide. These receptors all come from a female patient between 50 and 59 years old who received an allogeneic stem cell transplant from a related donor, was CMV-positive, and had no GVHD. After a transplant, certain T cells may trace back to the graft donor.

The chain links TRBV19 to TRBJ1-2; 7 bases fit TRBD1. J lost 8 bases, V lost 7 bases, and 16 bases had no gene match. The V gene's germline CDR1 is LNHDA and CDR2 SQIVND (reference sequence). This CDR3 spans 15 amino acids. In nucleotides, the CDR3 is TGTGCCAGTATACGAAGGAGAACCGACAGGGAGGGCTACACCTTC. Amino acid sequence: CASIRRRTDREGYTF.

The V call is TRBV5-1, the J call TRBJ2-3; TRBD2 agrees at 11 bases. The CDR3 contains 16 residues. Germline CDR1 and CDR2: SGHRS and YFSETQ. J gave up 6 bases and V 0 bases, and 6 bases lay outside the gene matches. The CDR3: CASSLVSGGASDTQYF. The CDR3 DNA sequence: TGCGCCAGCAGCTTGGTTAGCGGGGGGGCCTCGGATACGCAGTATTTT.

This clone was seen only once. The chain carries TRBV30 and TRBJ2-3; TRBD2 matches at 7 bases. The germline V gene encodes CDR1 GTSNPN and CDR2 SVGIG (reference sequence). Trimming cost V 2 bases and J 2 bases; bases outside gene matches: 7. CDR3 size: 15 residues. CDR3 residues: CAWSRQRGTTDTQYF. The CDR3 nucleotides read TGTGCCTGGAGTCGTCAGCGGGGCACCACAGATACGCAGTATTTT.

This chain links TRBV7-9 with TRBJ2-7, with 7 bases identical to TRBD1. CDR3 size: 15 residues. Germline V gene data show CDR1 as SEHNR and CDR2 as FQNEAQ (reference sequence). J gave up 1 base and V 5 bases, and 8 bases lay outside the gene matches. This CDR3 reads CASSPKGGRSYEQYF. The CDR3, as DNA: TGTGCCAGCAGCCCCAAAGGGGGCAGATCCTACGAGCAGTACTTC.

This sequence joins TRBV4-3 and TRBJ2-3, with D maybe TRBD2 (6 bases). V dropped 6 bases and J dropped 2 bases, with 9 bases sitting between them. There are 13 residues in the CDR3. Looked up from germline, CDR1 is LGHNA and CDR2 is YSLEER. The CDR3 region is CASSLDYTDTQYF. The CDR3 bases are TGCGCCAGCAGTCTGGACTACACAGATACGCAGTATTTT.

V gene TRBV29-1 combines with J gene TRBJ2-1; 7 bases agree with TRBD1. Germline lookup yields CDR1 SQVTM and CDR2 ANQGSEA. J gave up 3 bases and V 4 bases, and 6 bases lay outside the gene matches. The CDR3 has 14 amino acids. Here the CDR3 DNA reads TGCAGCGTTGTAGGACAGGTGCTCTACAATGAGCAGTTCTTC. Its protein product is CSVVGQVLYNEQFF.

The chain links TRBV10-3 to TRBJ1-1, with a tentative D call TRBD1 (6 bases). CDR3 length: 12 amino acids. The V gene's germline CDR1 is ENHRY and CDR2 SYGVKD. The ends were cut back, 9 bases at V and 5 bases at J, with 13 bases in the middle. CDR3 sequence (DNA): TGTGCCATAGGGGGGGAGGAGACTGAAGCTTTCTTT. Amino acids: CAIGGEETEAFF.

The chain combines TRBV27 with TRBJ2-7, with D perhaps matching TRBD2 (7 bases). Between the trimmed V and J ends, which lost 7 bases and 0 bases, there was a span of 16 bases. Germline V gives CDR1 MNHEY, CDR2 SMNVEV (reference sequence). This CDR3 region has 15 residues. This chain's CDR3 is CASKLTGGRSYEQYF. The CDR3 region has the DNA TGTGCCAGCAAATTGACGGGGGGCCGCTCCTACGAGCAGTACTTC.

The chain links TRBV7-9 to TRBJ2-3; 7 bases are a match to TRBD1. The CDR3 length is 15 residues. J was trimmed by 4 bases and V by 4 bases; bases with no gene match: 8. Germline CDR1 and CDR2: SEHNR and FQNEAQ (reference sequence). Here the CDR3 DNA reads TGTGCCAGCAGCTCCGGGACAGTAGTGGCAGATACGCAGTATTTT. Protein: CASSSGTVVADTQYF.

J is TRBJ2-5 and V is TRBV2; TRBD1 matches at 9 bases. CDR1 is SNHLY and CDR2 is FYNNEI in the germline V gene. The trim removed 6 bases at V and 3 bases at J, leaving 2 bases unmatched. This CDR3 contains 13 residues. Written as DNA, the CDR3 is TGTGCCAGCAGGCGGGACAGGGAAGAGACCCAGTACTTC. The encoded protein is CASRRDREETQYF.

The chain links TRBV7-3 to TRBJ2-7; possible D gene TRBD2, 6 bases. CDR3 length: 17 residues. Germline V gives CDR1 SGHTA, CDR2 FQGTGA. Trimming took 1 base from V and 3 from J, leaving 19 bases between them. CDR3: CASSLRERIISGYEQYF. The CDR3, as DNA: TGTGCCAGCAGCTTAAGGGAGCGAATCATTAGCGGCTACGAGCAGTACTTC.

This clone was seen once. The V gene is TRBV5-1, the J gene TRBJ2-3; 12 nucleotides align to TRBD2. CDR3 length: 15 residues. Germline V lookup: CDR1 SGHRS, CDR2 YFSETQ. V shed 0 bases, J shed 9 bases, and the junction held 5 bases outside the gene matches. The CDR3 nucleotides are TGCGCCAGCAGCTTGGCTAGCGGGGGGGCCGGAACGCAGTATTTT. Encoded protein: CASSLASGGAGTQYF.

The V and J genes are TRBV5-1 and TRBJ2-3; TRBD2 aligns across 10 bases. Losses at the gene ends were 6 bases for V and 2 bases for J; bases not matched to a gene: 9. The CDR3 length is 16 residues. The germline V gene encodes CDR1 SGHRS and CDR2 YFSETQ. The CDR3: CASTPSGRPPTDTQYF. The DNA of the CDR3 is TGCGCCAGCACACCTAGCGGGAGACCGCCCACAGATACGCAGTATTTT. Combining the CDR3 with reference TRBV5-1 and TRBJ2-3 gives the whole variable domain KAGVTQTPRYLIKTRGQQVTLSCSPISGHRSVSWYQQTPGQGLQFLFEYFSETQRNKGNFPGRFSGRQFSNSRSEMNVSTLELGDSALYLCASTPSGRPPTDTQYFGPGTRLTVL.

The sample holds one count of this clone. The rearrangement joins TRBV18 to TRBJ2-5, with TRBD1 identical over 7 bases. After removal of 3 bases from V and 4 bases from J, the junction contained 8 bases not matched to a gene. This CDR3 comprises 15 residues. Germline V gives CDR1 KGHSH, CDR2 LQKENI. CDR3 nucleotide sequence: TGTGCCAGCTCACCTATTAGGGGGCGCGGAGAGACCCAGTACTTC. Protein: CASSPIRGRGETQYF.

This sequence joins TRBV2 and TRBJ2-7, with 8 bases aligning to TRBD1. V dropped 4 bases and J dropped 6; count of bases not matched to a gene: 8. The CDR3 sequence is 14 residues long. Germline assignment: CDR1 SNHLY and CDR2 FYNNEI. CDR3 sequence (DNA): TGTGCCAGCAGTGCGTGGACAGGGTCGGGCGAGCAGTACTTC. Its translation: CASSAWTGSGEQYF.

This chain connects TRBV7-6 to TRBJ1-4; perhaps TRBD1 as D (5 bases). The CDR3 runs to 17 residues. V was trimmed by 2 bases and J by 4 bases, leaving 17 bases between them. Germline V gives CDR1 SGHVS, CDR2 FNYEAQ. This chain's CDR3 is CASSLRGRNWGNEKLFF. CDR3 nucleotides: TGTGCCAGCAGCTTAAGGGGCCGAAACTGGGGTAATGAAAAACTGTTTTTT.

This chain uses TRBV29-1 with TRBJ2-2; D is unresolved. CDR1 and CDR2 from the germline V gene are SQVTM and ANQGSEA. Trimming took 0 bases from V and 7 from J, leaving 9 bases between them. This CDR3 contains 13 residues. CDR3 coding DNA: TGCAGCGTTGAAGAAATCTCGGGCGGGGAGCTGTTTTTT. Protein: CSVEEISGGELFF.

This clone was detected once. The V and J genes are TRBV7-2 and TRBJ1-6; D is unresolved. Trimming took 5 bases from V and 0 from J, leaving 14 bases between them. The CDR3 runs 17 residues. CDR1 and CDR2 from the germline V gene are SGHTA and FQGNSA. The CDR3 sequence is CASSHRTGSSYNSPLHF. The CDR3 coding sequence is TGTGCCAGCAGCCACCGGACGGGAAGCTCCTATAATTCACCCCTCCACTTT.

This clone is termed medium-sized. The genes are TRBV5-6 and TRBJ1-6, with 7 bases lining up with TRBD1. This CDR3 is 14 amino acids long. The V gene end was trimmed by 1 base and the J gene end by 8 bases; junction bases not matched to a gene: 3. Germline V CDR1 and CDR2: SGHDT, YYEEEE. The CDR3 sequence: CASSLSGGYSPLHF. In DNA form, the CDR3 reads TGTGCCAGCAGCTTGTCAGGGGGTTATTCACCCCTCCACTTT.

The rearrangement uses TRBV30 and TRBJ2-7; possible D gene TRBD2, 5 bases. CDR3 length: 14 residues. Between the trimmed V and J ends, which lost 0 bases and 8 bases, there was a span of 17 bases. Germline lookup yields CDR1 GTSNPN and CDR2 SVGIG (reference sequence). The CDR3: CAWSVDLRVAQQYF. The CDR3 DNA is TGTGCCTGGAGTGTTGATTTGCGGGTCGCACAGCAGTACTTC.

The V gene is TRBV7-2, the J gene TRBJ2-2; 7 bases agree with TRBD1. The CDR3 is 16 residues long. Germline trimming cut 3 bases from V and 6 bases from J; bases unmatched to any gene: 10. The germline CDR1 and CDR2 sequences are SGHTA and FQGNSA. The CDR3 nucleotides read TGTGCCAGCAGCTTGATGACAGGGAGCATCGCCGGGGAGCTGTTTTTT. It yields the protein CASSLMTGSIAGELFF.

The rearrangement joins TRBV19 to TRBJ2-3; TRBD2 matches at 7 bases. V shed 8 bases and J 5 bases; nucleotides not matched to a gene: 4. From germline, CDR1 is LNHDA and CDR2 SQIVND (reference sequence). The CDR3 is 12 amino acids. CDR3 in DNA: TGTGCCAGTTCAACGGGGGGAGATACGCAGTATTTT. Encoded protein: CASSTGGDTQYF.

The chain recombines TRBV29-1 with TRBJ2-1; 7 bases align to TRBD1. In germline, CDR1 is SQVTM, CDR2 ANQGSEA. This CDR3 is 14 amino acids long. The V and J ends lost 5 bases and 1 base, in that order; junction bases with no gene match: 5. The DNA of the CDR3 is TGCAGCGTTCCCGACAGGGTATCCTACAATGAGCAGTTCTTC. Protein: CSVPDRVSYNEQFF.

The V call is TRBV9, the J call TRBJ1-2; possible D gene TRBD1, 6 bases. V was trimmed by 3 bases and J by 4 bases, leaving 10 bases between them. There are 13 residues in the CDR3. CDR1 and CDR2 (germline): SGDLS, YYNGEE. CDR3 in amino acids: CASSEQGAYGYTF. CDR3 DNA: TGTGCCAGCAGCGAACAGGGAGCCTATGGCTACACCTTC.

J is TRBJ1-4 and V is TRBV2; D is ambiguous. Germline assignment: CDR1 SNHLY and CDR2 FYNNEI. Trimming shortened V by 4 bases and J by 4 bases, and 4 bases separated the two germline ends. There are 12 residues in the CDR3. The DNA for the CDR3 is TGTGCCAGCAGTGTCAGTAATGAAAAACTGTTTTTT. Translating it yields CASSVSNEKLFF. Complete variable domain (other parts from reference TRBV2 and TRBJ1-4): EPEVTQTPSHQVTQMGQEVILRCVPISNHLYFYWYRQILGQKVEFLVSFYNNEISEKSEIFDDQFSVERPDGSNFTLKIRSTKLEDSAMYFCASSVSNEKLFFGSGTQLSVL.

The rearrangement joins TRBV10-3 to TRBJ2-7; TRBD1 aligns across 7 bases. V gave up 3 bases and J gave up 2 bases; unmatched junction bases: 10. The germline gives CDR1 ENHRY, CDR2 SYGVKD. This CDR3 spans 16 amino acids. For the CDR3, the DNA is TGTGCCATCAGTGATGGGGGCCTGGGACAGCCCTACGAGCAGTACTTC. Its protein is CAISDGGLGQPYEQYF.

The sample holds a few counts of this clone. The J gene is TRBJ2-7, the V gene TRBV6-1; 7 bases line up with TRBD2. The CDR3 has 13 residues. The germline V gene encodes CDR1 MNHNS and CDR2 SASEGT. The CDR3 coding sequence is TGTGCTGGGGGGGATGGGGGCTCCTACGAGCAGTACTTC. Amino acid sequence: CAGGDGGSYEQYF.

This chain joins TRBV5-1 and TRBJ1-3; 8 nucleotides align to TRBD1. Germline CDR1 is SGHRS and CDR2 is YFSETQ. CDR3 size: 15 residues. Unmatched junction bases numbered 7, after V lost 5 bases and J lost 3 bases. The CDR3 loop is CASRRQTGDGNTIYF. The CDR3 coding sequence is TGCGCCAGCAGAAGACAGACAGGGGATGGAAACACCATATATTTT. Looking up the rest from reference TRBV5-1 and TRBJ1-3 gives the full variable domain: KAGVTQTPRYLIKTRGQQVTLSCSPISGHRSVSWYQQTPGQGLQFLFEYFSETQRNKGNFPGRFSGRQFSNSRSEMNVSTLELGDSALYLCASRRQTGDGNTIYFGEGSWLTVV.

The chain links TRBV7-8 to TRBJ1-5; TRBD1 is a possible D gene (6 bases). The CDR3 runs 14 residues. V shed 5 bases and J shed 2 bases, with 10 bases lying between them. From germline, CDR1 is SGHVS and CDR2 FQNEAQ. CDR3: CASSQGPGNQPQHF. CDR3 sequence (DNA): TGTGCCAGCAGCCAGGGGCCGGGCAATCAGCCCCAGCATTTT.

This clone was observed once. This chain links TRBV27 with TRBJ2-2; 10 bases map to TRBD2. With 7 bases clipped from V and 8 bases from J, the junction kept 13 bases outside the gene matches. Germline V gene data show CDR1 as MNHEY and CDR2 as SMNVEV (reference sequence). The CDR3 is made up of 16 amino acids. The CDR3 loop reads CASTPLTSGALGELFF. The CDR3 region has the DNA TGTGCCAGCACCCCTCTTACTAGCGGGGCTCTGGGGGAGCTGTTTTTT.